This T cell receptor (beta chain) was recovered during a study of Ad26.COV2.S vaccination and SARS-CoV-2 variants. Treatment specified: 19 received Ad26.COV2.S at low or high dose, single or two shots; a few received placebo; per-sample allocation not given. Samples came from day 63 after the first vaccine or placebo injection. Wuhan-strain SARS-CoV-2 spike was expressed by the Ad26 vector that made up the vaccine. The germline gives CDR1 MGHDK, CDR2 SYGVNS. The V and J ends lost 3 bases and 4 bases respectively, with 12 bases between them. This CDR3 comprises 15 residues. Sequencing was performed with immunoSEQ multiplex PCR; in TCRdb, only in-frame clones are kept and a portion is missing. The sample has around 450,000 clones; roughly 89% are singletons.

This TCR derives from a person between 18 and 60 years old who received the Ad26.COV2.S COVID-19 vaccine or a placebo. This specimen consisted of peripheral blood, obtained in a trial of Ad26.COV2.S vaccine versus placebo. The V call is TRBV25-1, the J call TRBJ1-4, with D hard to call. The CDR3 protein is CASSDAGWNNEKLFF. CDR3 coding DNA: TGTGCCAGCAGTGATGCCGGATGGAATAATGAAAAACTGTTTTTT. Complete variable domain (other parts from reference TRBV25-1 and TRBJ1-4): EADIYQTPRYLVIGTGKKITLECSQTMGHDKMYWYQQDPGMELHLIHYSYGVNSTEKGDLSSESTVSRIRTEHFPLTLESARPSHTSQYLCASSDAGWNNEKLFFGSGTQLSVL.